The 14 T cell receptor beta chains presented below share a single source sample, sequenced in a study of control samples from healthy donors and cancer patients (dated by TCRdb to about 2020). Receptor libraries were prepared by the immunoSEQ multiplex PCR assay. The immuneACCESS repertoire file appears here via TCRdb, limited to in-frame rearrangements. These files lack a portion of the clones; in checked studies, under half of the deficit traces to unresolved V genes, and the cause of the others is not known. The sample contains some 140,000 clones, 85% to 95% of them found a single time. The ten most abundant clones make up approximately 6% of the sample. Sequencing was performed on blood. Receptor source: a man between 40 and 49 years old in good health.

The table lists this clone with a count of one. V and J are TRBV28 and TRBJ1-1; D is undetermined. The CDR3 is made up of 12 amino acids. CDR1 MDHEN and CDR2 SYDVKM come from the germline V gene. The ends were cut back, 11 bases at V and 0 bases at J, with 10 bases in the middle. The CDR3 sequence: CAERGMNTEAFF. The CDR3 nucleotides are TGTGCCGAGCGTGGAATGAACACTGAAGCTTTCTTT.

The rearrangement uses TRBV7-8 and TRBJ1-2; D uncertain. V was shortened by 5 bases and J by 3 bases, with 10 bases between the two germline ends. Germline assignment: CDR1 SGHVS and CDR2 FQNEAQ. CDR3 length equals 13 residues. CDR3 protein: CASSLGLDYGYTF. DNA of the CDR3: TGTGCCAGCAGCCTGGGTTTGGACTATGGCTACACCTTC.

This chain uses TRBV30 with TRBJ1-1, with D uncertain. The germline V gene encodes CDR1 GTSNPN and CDR2 SVGIG (reference sequence). Trimming shortened V by 2 bases and J by 11 bases, and 9 bases separated the two germline ends. The CDR3 is 10 amino acids. The CDR3 sequence: CAWSRVRAFF. CDR3 bases: TGTGCCTGGAGTCGCGTCCGCGCTTTCTTT.

The chain combines TRBV28 with TRBJ1-5; D is uncertain. V lost 6 bases and J lost 10, with 19 bases in between. Germline CDR1 and CDR2: MDHEN and SYDVKM. This CDR3 spans 14 amino acids. The CDR3 nucleotides are TGTGCCAGCAGCGTCACGTCTAAAATCAGCCCCCAGCATTTT. Amino acids: CASSVTSKISPQHF.

This chain uses TRBV10-3 with TRBJ1-4, with 8 nucleotides matching TRBD1. This CDR3 is 14 amino acids long. The ends lost 0 bases at V and 11 bases at J; junction bases unmatched: 5. Germline V gene sequence: CDR1 ENHRY, CDR2 SYGVKD. This chain's CDR3 is CAISESDRDGKLFF. DNA for the CDR3: TGTGCCATCAGTGAGTCGGACAGGGATGGGAAACTGTTTTTT.

The gene calls are TRBV6-5 and TRBJ1-6; 7 nucleotides match TRBD1. CDR3 length equals 16 residues. Germline assignment: CDR1 MNHEY and CDR2 SVGAGI. Germline trimming cut 2 bases from V and 6 bases from J; bases unmatched to any gene: 7. CDR3 DNA: TGTGCCAGCAGTTACACGGGACAGAGCGTTAATTCACCCCTCCACTTT. Its protein product is CASSYTGQSVNSPLHF.

This chain joins TRBV6-5 and TRBJ2-1, with D uncertain. CDR3 length: 15 amino acids. V was clipped by 2 bases and J by 3 bases, with 11 bases between them. Per the germline V gene, CDR1 is MNHEY and CDR2 is SVGAGI. CDR3 residues: CASSYGISNYNEQFF. The DNA of the CDR3 is TGTGCCAGCAGTTACGGAATCTCCAACTACAATGAGCAGTTCTTC.

The rearrangement joins TRBV6-6 to TRBJ1-2, with D uncertain. V lost 6 bases and J lost 2, with 19 bases in between. Germline loops: CDR1 MNHNY, CDR2 SVGAGI (reference sequence). This CDR3 contains 16 residues. The CDR3 coding sequence is TGTGCCAGCAGCACCACCAGAGCCATGAGCAACTATGGCTACACCTTC. Protein product: CASSTTRAMSNYGYTF.

The CDR3: CASSVEGWLSGDTDTQYF. CDR3 DNA sequence: TGTGCCAGCAGTGTCGAAGGTTGGCTTTCGGGAGACACAGATACGCAGTATTTT. V usage is TRBV25-1 and J usage is TRBJ2-3; a weak D match, TRBD2 (6 bases). The CDR3 has 18 amino acids. Trimming removed 4 bases from V and 2 bases from J, with 22 bases in between. In germline, CDR1 is MGHDK, CDR2 SYGVNS.

This sequence joins TRBV7-2 and TRBJ1-5; 10 bases align to TRBD1. Trimming cost V 5 bases and J 9 bases; bases outside gene matches: 10. The CDR3 runs 15 residues. Germline CDR1 and CDR2: SGHTA and FQGNSA. CDR3: CASSATGGRVRPQHF. Here the CDR3 DNA reads TGTGCCAGCAGCGCGACAGGGGGCCGGGTGCGGCCCCAGCATTTT.

The chain recombines TRBV3-1 (or the pseudogene TRBV3-2) with TRBJ2-7; TRBD1 might be the D (5 bases). Trimming took off 1 base at V and 5 bases at J, with 12 bases between the two ends. The CDR3 spans 14 residues. The V gene's germline CDR1 is LGHDT and CDR2 YNNKEL (reference sequence). CDR3 loop: CASSQGAGINEQYF. DNA for the CDR3: TGTGCCAGCAGCCAAGGGGCAGGGATCAACGAGCAGTACTTC.

V and J are TRBV4-1 and TRBJ1-4; maybe TRBD1 (5 bases). Germline V lookup: CDR1 MGHRA, CDR2 YSYEKL. The CDR3 consists of 17 residues. V lost 3 bases to trimming and J lost 7 bases, with 21 bases between them. As DNA, the CDR3 is TGCGCCAGCAGCCACCTAGCGGGCAGGGCGAAGGCTGAAAAACTGTTTTTT. Amino acids: CASSHLAGRAKAEKLFF.

CDR3 DNA: TGTGCCAGCAGTTACTCCGAGGTAAGCACTGAAGCTTTCTTT. Residues: CASSYSEVSTEAFF. The genes are TRBV6-2 or TRBV6-3 and TRBJ1-1; D remains unclear. The CDR3 has 14 amino acids. Germline CDR1 MNHEY, CDR2 SVGEGT. Trimming stripped 0 bases from V and 4 bases from J, with 9 bases between.

The rearrangement links TRBV5-1 to TRBJ2-7; 9 nucleotides line up with TRBD1. The CDR3 is 14 residues long. Per the germline V gene, CDR1 is SGHRS and CDR2 is YFSETQ. After removal of 4 bases from V and 3 bases from J, the junction contained 5 bases not matched to a gene. The CDR3, as DNA: TGCGCCAGCAGCCCCCGACAGGGGGACTACGAGCAGTACTTC. Protein sequence: CASSPRQGDYEQYF.